Only a few counts were recorded for the clone carrying this TCR beta chain. The antigen is unknown. Based on clinical symptoms, serum thyroxine and TRAb, thyroid ultrasound and orbital computed tomography, diagnoses were reached. The PBMCs were taken from under 12 ml of fresh peripheral blood. This entry belongs to a study of T cells in Graves' hyperthyroidism and ophthalmopathy. The J segment lost 5 bases and the V segment lost 5 bases, leaving 15 bases of the junction unmatched. Looked up from germline, CDR1 is SNHLY and CDR2 is FYNNEI. There are 17 residues in the CDR3. From RNA transcripts, TCR beta CDR3 regions were amplified. An initial round of RT-PCR targeting the TCR CDR3 relied on the HTBI primer set. MiXCR was run by TCRdb on the multiplex PCR reads, yielding one entry per CDR3 protein. The sample lists about 690,000 distinct CDR3 sequences, 15% to 20% occurring once. Overall study findings and caveats: The model made its ophthalmopathy prediction, and onset followed a median approximately 6.5 months later.

The clonotype was recovered from a man between 50 and 59 years old with Graves' hyperthyroidism. Material: blood. The chain is built from TRBV2 and TRBJ1-2; 9 bases map to TRBD1. CDR3 sequence reads: CASSLIWGQGLKYGYTF. The CDR3 DNA is TGTGCCAGCAGTCTAATATGGGGACAGGGCTTAAAGTATGGCTACACCTTC. The complete variable domain, with remaining parts taken from reference TRBV2 and TRBJ1-2, reads EPEVTQTPSHQVTQMGQEVILRCVPISNHLYFYWYRQILGQKVEFLVSFYNNEISEKSEIFDDQFSVERPDGSNFTLKIRSTKLEDSAMYFCASSLIWGQGLKYGYTFGSGTRLTVV.